This TCR beta chain stems from a study of T cell changes during pregnancy in multiple sclerosis. The data were produced by immunoSEQ multiplex PCR, yet TCRdb's version contains in-frame clones alone and is incomplete. The sample shows about 60,000 clones, 75% to 95% of them seen only once. The TCR sequence derives from a female donor in good health, enrolled as a control in a pregnancy study. The sample in question was CD4+ T cells from peripheral blood mononuclear cells, obtained after pregnancy.

The CDR3 spells CASSLARGTGNTIYF. In DNA form, the CDR3 reads TGTGCCAGCAGCTTAGCCAGGGGCACTGGAAACACCATATATTTT. The V and J genes are TRBV7-2 and TRBJ1-3, with D possibly being TRBD1 (6 bases). V dropped 0 bases and J dropped 2 bases, with 8 bases sitting between them. The CDR3 length is 15 residues. Germline V lookup: CDR1 SGHTA, CDR2 FQGNSA.